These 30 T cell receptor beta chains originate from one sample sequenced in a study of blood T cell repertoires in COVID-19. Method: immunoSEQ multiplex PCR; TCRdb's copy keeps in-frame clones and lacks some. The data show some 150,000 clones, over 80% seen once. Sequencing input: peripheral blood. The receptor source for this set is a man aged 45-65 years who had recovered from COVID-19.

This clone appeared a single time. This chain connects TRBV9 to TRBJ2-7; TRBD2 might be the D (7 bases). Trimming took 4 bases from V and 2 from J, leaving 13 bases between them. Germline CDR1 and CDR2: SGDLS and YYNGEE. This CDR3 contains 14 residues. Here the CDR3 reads CASSPGGRAYEQYF. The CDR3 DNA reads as TGTGCCAGCAGCCCGGGGGGCAGGGCCTACGAGCAGTACTTC.

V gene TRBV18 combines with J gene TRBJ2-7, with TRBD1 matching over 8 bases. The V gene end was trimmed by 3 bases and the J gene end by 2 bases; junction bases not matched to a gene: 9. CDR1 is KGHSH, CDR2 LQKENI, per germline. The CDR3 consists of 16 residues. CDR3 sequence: CASSPQRTGRPYEQYF. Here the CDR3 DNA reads TGTGCCAGCTCACCCCAACGGACAGGGAGGCCCTACGAGCAGTACTTC.

The CDR3 bases are TGTGCCAGCAGCTTAATTCCCGGACAGGGGGCAGATACGCAGTATTTT. It specifies CASSLIPGQGADTQYF. The V and J genes are TRBV7-3 and TRBJ2-3, with TRBD1 matching 10 bases. The CDR3 has 16 residues. The J segment lost 4 bases and the V segment lost 1 base, leaving 5 bases of the junction unmatched. The germline gives CDR1 SGHTA, CDR2 FQGTGA.

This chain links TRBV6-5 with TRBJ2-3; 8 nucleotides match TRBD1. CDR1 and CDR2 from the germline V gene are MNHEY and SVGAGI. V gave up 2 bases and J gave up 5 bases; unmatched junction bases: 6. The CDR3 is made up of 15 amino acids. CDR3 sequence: CASSYGDRLKDTQYF. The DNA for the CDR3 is TGTGCCAGCAGTTACGGGGACAGGCTAAAAGATACGCAGTATTTT.

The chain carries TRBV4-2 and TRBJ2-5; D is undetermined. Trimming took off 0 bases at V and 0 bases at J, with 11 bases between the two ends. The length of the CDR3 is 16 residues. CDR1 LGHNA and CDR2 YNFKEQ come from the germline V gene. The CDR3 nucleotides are TGTGCCAGCAGCCAAGATCTCTGGCGGAACCAAGAGACCCAGTACTTC. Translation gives CASSQDLWRNQETQYF.

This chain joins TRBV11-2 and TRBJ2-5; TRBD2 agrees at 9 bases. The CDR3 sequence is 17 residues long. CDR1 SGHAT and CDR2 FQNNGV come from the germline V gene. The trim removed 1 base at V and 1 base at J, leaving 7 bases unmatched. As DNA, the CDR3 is TGTGCCAGCAGCTTAGTGCGGGGGGGCTTCTTCCAAGAGACCCAGTACTTC. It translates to CASSLVRGGFFQETQYF.

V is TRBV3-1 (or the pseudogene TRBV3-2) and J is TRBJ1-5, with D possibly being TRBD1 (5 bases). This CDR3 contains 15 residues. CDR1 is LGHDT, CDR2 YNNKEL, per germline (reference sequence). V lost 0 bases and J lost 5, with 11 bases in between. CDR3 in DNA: TGTGCCAGCAGCCAAGATGGGGGGGTACATCAGCCCCAGCATTTT. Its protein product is CASSQDGGVHQPQHF.

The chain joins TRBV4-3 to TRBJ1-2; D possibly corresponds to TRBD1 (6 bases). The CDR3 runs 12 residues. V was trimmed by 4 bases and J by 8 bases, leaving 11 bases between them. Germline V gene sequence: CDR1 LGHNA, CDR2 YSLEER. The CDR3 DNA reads TGCGCCAGCAGCCGAGACAGGCGCGGCTACACCTTC. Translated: CASSRDRRGYTF.

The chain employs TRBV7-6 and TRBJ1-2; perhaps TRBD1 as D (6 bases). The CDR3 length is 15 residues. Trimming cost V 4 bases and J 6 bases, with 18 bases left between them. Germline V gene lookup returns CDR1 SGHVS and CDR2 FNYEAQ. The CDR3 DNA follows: TGTGCCAGCAGCTCCTTCGCTGGGGGCGAGGATGGCTACACCTTC. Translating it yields CASSSFAGGEDGYTF.

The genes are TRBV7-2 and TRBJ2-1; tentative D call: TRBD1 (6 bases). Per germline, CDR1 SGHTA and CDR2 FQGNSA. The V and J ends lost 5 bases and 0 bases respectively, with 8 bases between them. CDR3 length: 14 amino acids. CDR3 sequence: CASSPDSSYNEQFF. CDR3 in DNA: TGTGCCAGCAGCCCGGACAGCTCCTACAATGAGCAGTTCTTC.

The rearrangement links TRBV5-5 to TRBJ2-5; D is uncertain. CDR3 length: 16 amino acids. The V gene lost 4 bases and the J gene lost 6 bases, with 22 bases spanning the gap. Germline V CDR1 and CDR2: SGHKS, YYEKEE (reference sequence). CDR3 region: CASSTTPLWLEKTQYF. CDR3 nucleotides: TGTGCCAGCAGCACGACCCCATTGTGGCTAGAAAAGACCCAGTACTTC.

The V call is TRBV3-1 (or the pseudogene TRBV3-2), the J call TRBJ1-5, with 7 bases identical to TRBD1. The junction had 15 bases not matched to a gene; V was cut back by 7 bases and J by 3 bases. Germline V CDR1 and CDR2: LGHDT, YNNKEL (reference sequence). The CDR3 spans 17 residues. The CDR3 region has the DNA TGTGCCAGCACATATAAAACAGGACAGGTCAACAATCAGCCCCAGCATTTT. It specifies CASTYKTGQVNNQPQHF.

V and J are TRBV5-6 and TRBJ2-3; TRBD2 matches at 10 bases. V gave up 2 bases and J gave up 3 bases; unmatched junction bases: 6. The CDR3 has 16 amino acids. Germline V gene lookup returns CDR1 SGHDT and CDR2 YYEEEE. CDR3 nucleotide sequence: TGTGCCAGCAGCTTCGGAGCGGGGGGGTGGACAGATACGCAGTATTTT. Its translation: CASSFGAGGWTDTQYF.

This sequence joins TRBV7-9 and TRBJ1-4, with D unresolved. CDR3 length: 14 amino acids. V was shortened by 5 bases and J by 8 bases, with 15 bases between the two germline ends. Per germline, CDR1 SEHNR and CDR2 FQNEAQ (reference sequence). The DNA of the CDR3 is TGTGCCAGCAGCCCCGCGGTGGTTGGGGAAAAACTGTTTTTT. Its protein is CASSPAVVGEKLFF.

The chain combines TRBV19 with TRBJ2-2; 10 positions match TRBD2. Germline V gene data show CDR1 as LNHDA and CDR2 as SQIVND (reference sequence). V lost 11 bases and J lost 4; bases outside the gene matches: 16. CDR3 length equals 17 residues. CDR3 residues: CAASRAVAGGLTGELFF. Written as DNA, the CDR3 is TGTGCCGCGAGTCGGGCGGTAGCGGGGGGTCTCACCGGGGAGCTGTTTTTT. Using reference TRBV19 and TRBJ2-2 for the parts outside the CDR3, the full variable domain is DGGITQSPKYLFRKEGQNVTLSCEQNLNHDAMYWYRQDPGQGLRLIYYSQIVNDFQKGDIAEGYSVSREKKESFPLTVTSAQKNPTAFYLCAASRAVAGGLTGELFFGEGSRLTVL.

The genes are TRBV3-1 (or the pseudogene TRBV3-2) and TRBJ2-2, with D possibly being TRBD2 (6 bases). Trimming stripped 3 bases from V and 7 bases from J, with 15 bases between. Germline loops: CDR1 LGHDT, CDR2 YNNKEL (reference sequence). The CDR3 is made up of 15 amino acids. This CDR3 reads CASSHWDFLGGELFF. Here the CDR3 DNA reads TGTGCCAGCAGCCACTGGGACTTCCTCGGCGGGGAGCTGTTTTTT.

The CDR3 is CASSDRQGLTDTQYF. The CDR3 nucleotides are TGTGCCAGCAGCGATCGACAGGGCCTTACAGATACGCAGTATTTT. This rearrangement joins TRBV5-5 to TRBJ2-3, with TRBD1 identical over 7 bases. Germline CDR1 reads SGHKS; CDR2 reads YYEKEE (reference sequence). The CDR3 has 15 amino acids. V was pared by 4 bases and J by 3 bases, with 8 bases of the junction left unmatched.

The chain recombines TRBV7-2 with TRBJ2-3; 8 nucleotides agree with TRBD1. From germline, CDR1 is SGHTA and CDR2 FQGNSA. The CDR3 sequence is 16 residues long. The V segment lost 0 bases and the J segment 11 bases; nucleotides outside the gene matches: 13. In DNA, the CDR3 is TGTGCCAGCAGCTTAGCCGTGGGCGGGCGGGACAGGAAGCAGTATTTT. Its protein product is CASSLAVGGRDRKQYF. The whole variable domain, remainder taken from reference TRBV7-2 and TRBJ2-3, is GAGVSQSPSNKVTEKGKDVELRCDPISGHTALYWYRQSLGQGLEFLIYFQGNSAPDKSGLPSDRFSAERTGGSVSTLTIQRTQQEDSAVYLCASSLAVGGRDRKQYFGPGTRLTVL.

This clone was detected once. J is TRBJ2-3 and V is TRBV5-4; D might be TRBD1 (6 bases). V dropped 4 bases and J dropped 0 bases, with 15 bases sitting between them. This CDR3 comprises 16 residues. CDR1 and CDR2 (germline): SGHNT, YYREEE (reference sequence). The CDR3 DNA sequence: TGTGCCAGCAGCCCGCAGGGACAACTTAGCACAGATACGCAGTATTTT. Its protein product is CASSPQGQLSTDTQYF.

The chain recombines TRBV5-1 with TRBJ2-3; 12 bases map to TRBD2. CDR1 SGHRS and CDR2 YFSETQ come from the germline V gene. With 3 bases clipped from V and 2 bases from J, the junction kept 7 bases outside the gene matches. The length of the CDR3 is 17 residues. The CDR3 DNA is TGCGCCAGCAGCTCATCTTGGACTAGCGGGGTCACAGATACGCAGTATTTT. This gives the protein CASSSSWTSGVTDTQYF.

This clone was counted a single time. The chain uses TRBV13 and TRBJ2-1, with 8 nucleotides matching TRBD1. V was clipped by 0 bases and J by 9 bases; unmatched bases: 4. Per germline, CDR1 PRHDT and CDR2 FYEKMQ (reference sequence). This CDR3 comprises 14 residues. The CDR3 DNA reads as TGTGCCAGCAGCTTAGGGCAGGGGGCGGCTGAGCAGTTCTTC. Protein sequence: CASSLGQGAAEQFF.

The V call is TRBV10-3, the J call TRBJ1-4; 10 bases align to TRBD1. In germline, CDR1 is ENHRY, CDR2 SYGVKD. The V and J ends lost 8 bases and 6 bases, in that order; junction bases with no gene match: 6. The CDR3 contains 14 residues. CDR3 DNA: TGTGCCATCGGGTCCGGGACAGGGGATGAAAAACTGTTTTTT. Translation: CAIGSGTGDEKLFF.

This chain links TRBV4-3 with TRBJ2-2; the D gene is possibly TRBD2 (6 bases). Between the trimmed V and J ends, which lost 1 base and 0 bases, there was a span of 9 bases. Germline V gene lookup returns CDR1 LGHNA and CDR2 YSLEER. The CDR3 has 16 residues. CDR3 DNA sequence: TGCGCCAGCAGCCAAGTATCTAGCGCGAACACCGGGGAGCTGTTTTTT. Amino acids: CASSQVSSANTGELFF.

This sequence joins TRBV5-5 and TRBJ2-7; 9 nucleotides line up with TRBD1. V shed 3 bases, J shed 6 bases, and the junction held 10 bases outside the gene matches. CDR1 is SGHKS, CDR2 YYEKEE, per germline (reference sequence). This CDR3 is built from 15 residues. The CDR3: CASSSPGTGLSEQYF. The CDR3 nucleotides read TGTGCCAGCAGCTCACCCGGGACAGGGCTCTCCGAGCAGTACTTC.

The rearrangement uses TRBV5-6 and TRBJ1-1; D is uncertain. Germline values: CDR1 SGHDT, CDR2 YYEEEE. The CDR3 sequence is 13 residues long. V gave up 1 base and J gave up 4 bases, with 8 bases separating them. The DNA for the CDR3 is TGTGCCAGCAGCTTGTTCATGAGCACTGAAGCTTTCTTT. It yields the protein CASSLFMSTEAFF. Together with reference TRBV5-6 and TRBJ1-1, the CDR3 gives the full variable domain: DAGVTQSPTHLIKTRGQQVTLRCSPKSGHDTVSWYQQALGQGPQFIFQYYEEEERQRGNFPDRFSGHQFPNYSSELNVNALLLGDSALYLCASSLFMSTEAFFGQGTRLTVV.

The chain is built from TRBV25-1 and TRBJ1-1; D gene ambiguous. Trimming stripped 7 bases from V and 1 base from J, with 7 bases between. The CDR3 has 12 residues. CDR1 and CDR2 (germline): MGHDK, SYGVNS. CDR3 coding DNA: TGTGCCAGCACCACCAGGAACACTGAAGCTTTCTTT. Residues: CASTTRNTEAFF.

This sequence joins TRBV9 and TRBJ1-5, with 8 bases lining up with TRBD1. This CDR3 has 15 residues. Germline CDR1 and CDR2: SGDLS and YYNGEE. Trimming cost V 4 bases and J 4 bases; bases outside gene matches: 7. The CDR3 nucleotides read TGTGCCAGCAGCCCCGGAGACAGGGGTAATCAGCCCCAGCATTTT. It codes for CASSPGDRGNQPQHF.

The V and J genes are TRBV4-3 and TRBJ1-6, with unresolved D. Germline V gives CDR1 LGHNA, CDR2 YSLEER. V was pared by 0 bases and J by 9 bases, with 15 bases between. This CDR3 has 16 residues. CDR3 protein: CASSQDVDGSGSPLHF. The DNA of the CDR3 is TGCGCCAGCAGCCAAGACGTGGACGGCAGCGGTTCACCCCTCCACTTT.

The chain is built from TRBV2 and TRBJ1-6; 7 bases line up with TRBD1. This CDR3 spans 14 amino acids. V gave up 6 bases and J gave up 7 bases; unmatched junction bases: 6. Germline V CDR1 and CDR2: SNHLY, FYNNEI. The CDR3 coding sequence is TGTGCCAGCAGAACCGGGACAGCGAATTCACCCCTCCACTTT. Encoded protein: CASRTGTANSPLHF.

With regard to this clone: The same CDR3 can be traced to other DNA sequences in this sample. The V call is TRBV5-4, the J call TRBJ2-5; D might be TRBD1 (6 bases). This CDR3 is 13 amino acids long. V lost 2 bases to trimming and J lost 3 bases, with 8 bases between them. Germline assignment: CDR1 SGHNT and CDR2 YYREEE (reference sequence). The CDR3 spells CASSFAGEETQYF. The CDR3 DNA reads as TGTGCCAGCAGCTTTGCAGGGGAAGAGACCCAGTACTTC.